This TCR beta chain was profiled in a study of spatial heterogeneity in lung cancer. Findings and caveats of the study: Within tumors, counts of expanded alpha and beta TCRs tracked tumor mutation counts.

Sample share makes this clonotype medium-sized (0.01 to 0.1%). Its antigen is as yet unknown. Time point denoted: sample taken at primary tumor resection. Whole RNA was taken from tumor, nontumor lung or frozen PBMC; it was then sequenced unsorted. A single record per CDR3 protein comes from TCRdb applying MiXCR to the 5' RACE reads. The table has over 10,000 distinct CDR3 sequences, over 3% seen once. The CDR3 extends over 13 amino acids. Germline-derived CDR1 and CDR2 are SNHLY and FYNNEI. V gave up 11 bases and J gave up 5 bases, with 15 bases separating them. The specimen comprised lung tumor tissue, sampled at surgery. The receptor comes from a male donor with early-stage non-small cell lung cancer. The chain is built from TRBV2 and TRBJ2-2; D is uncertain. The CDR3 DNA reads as TGTGCCTCGATGAGAGGAGTGACCGGGGAGCTGTTTTTT. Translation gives CASMRGVTGELFF.